The source of this TCR beta chain is a study of blood T cell repertoires in COVID-19. As for the study in general: Samples representing acute and convalescent COVID-19 were sourced from the United States, Italy and Spain. In each case, the material was cDNA or gDNA derived from T cells, B-cell-depleted T cells, or PBMCs.

This clone was recorded many times. How the authors handled the data: For nucleated cells, counts were estimated from reference gene primer amplification. Profiled with immunoSEQ multiplex PCR; TCRdb holds only in-frame clones, not every one. V and J calls and clone size are given by that table; D and trimming were obtained from the DNA. The sample holds 150,000 to 200,000 clones, about 85% seen once. V was pared by 6 bases and J by 7 bases, with 6 bases of the junction left unmatched. This CDR3 has 13 residues. Germline CDR1 MNHEY, CDR2 SVGAGI. The receptor's source is a man aged 60 to 69 who had recovered from COVID-19. The sequenced sample consisted of peripheral blood. This chain uses TRBV6-5 with TRBJ1-5; 7 bases fit TRBD1. CDR3 in amino acids: CASSPGGWQPQHF. CDR3 sequence (DNA): TGTGCCAGCAGCCCAGGGGGATGGCAGCCCCAGCATTTT.